A selection of T cell receptor beta chains follows, all from one sample in a study of neurological immune-mediated disorders. From the 5' RACE reads, TCRdb called clonotypes with MiXCR, one entry per CDR3 protein. The sample consists of about 55,000 distinct CDR3 sequences, 4.2% of them appearing once. The sample comprised PBMCs. The receptors were gathered from a man in his fifties with multiple sclerosis. The CDR3 runs from the conserved cysteine through the conserved F or W. D genes are given only for firm matches. The size entry is marked missing in some rows and otherwise reads once, few, many or a size class.

>-|TRBV4-1|TRBJ1-2|-
TGCGCCAGCAGCTTCACAGGGTTTGATGGCTACACCTTC
CASSFTGFDGYTF
>many|TRBV5-6|TRBJ2-1|TRBD1
TGTGCCAGCAGCTTGGCTGTTCCTTGGACAGGGGGCTACAATGAGCAGTTCTTC
CASSLAVPWTGGYNEQFF
>many|TRBV2|TRBJ1-1|-
TGTGCCAGTACACGGAACACTGAAGCTTTCTTT
CASTRNTEAFF
>many|TRBV18|TRBJ2-2|-
TGTGCCAGCTCACCGACCCCTGATGCGGGAGAGCTGTTTTTT
CASSPTPDAGELFF
>many|TRBV2|TRBJ2-4|-
TGTGCCATCCACATGCTAGCCAAAAACATTCAGTACTTC
CAIHMLAKNIQYF
>many|TRBV5-1|TRBJ1-1|TRBD1
TGCGCCAGCAGAAGCGACAGGGGAAACGATGAAGCTTTCTTT
CASRSDRGNDEAFF
>many|TRBV5-1|TRBJ1-2|TRBD1
TGCGCCAGCAGCTCCGGACAGGGAGGTGGCTACACCTTC
CASSSGQGGGYTF
>many|TRBV20-1|TRBJ2-5|TRBD2
TGCAGTGCTGTCAGCGGGAGCCAAGAGACCCAGTACTTC
CSAVSGSQETQYF
>few|TRBV28|TRBJ2-7|-
TGTGCCAGCAGGAGGGCCTACGAGCAGTACTTC
CASRRAYEQYF
>-|TRBV10-3|TRBJ2-5|-
TGTGCCATCAGTGAGGTACGGCTGGCGGAGACCCAGTACTTC
CAISEVRLAETQYF
>-|TRBV25-1|TRBJ2-7|TRBD1
TGTGCCAGTAGGGGACAGCTCTACGAGCAGTACTTC
CASRGQLYEQYF
>many|TRBV5-1|TRBJ2-4|TRBD2
TGCGCCAGCAGCCAATTCACTAGCGGGGCTAAAAACATTCAGTACTTC
CASSQFTSGAKNIQYF
>many|TRBV10-3|TRBJ1-5|TRBD1
TGTGCCACCCGACAGGGGGACGGTCAGCCCCAGCATTTT
CATRQGDGQPQHF
>many|TRBV5-1|TRBJ2-5|-
TGCGCCAGCAGCTTGTTTGTTAGGTCAGCTGAGACCCAGTACTTC
CASSLFVRSAETQYF
>-|TRBV5-1|TRBJ1-5|TRBD1
TGCGCCAGCAGCTTGGGCCTACAGGGGAAAGGGGAGGCCCAGCATTTT
CASSLGLQGKGEAQHF
>few|TRBV7-9|TRBJ1-1|-
TGTGCCAGCAGCTTAGTATTGGCAGGGAACACTGAAGCTTTCTTT
CASSLVLAGNTEAFF
>many|TRBV5-1|TRBJ2-3|-
TGCGCCAGCACCGCGGGGGCGGGTGGATCCTCAGATACGCAGTATTTT
CASTAGAGGSSDTQYF
>many|TRBV10-3|TRBJ1-1|-
TGTGCCATCAGTAACCCAGGGACCATGAACACTGAAGCTTTCTTT
CAISNPGTMNTEAFF
>many|TRBV20-1|TRBJ2-5|TRBD1
TGCAGTGCTAGAGGGACAGGGCTAGAGACCCAGTACTTC
CSARGTGLETQYF
>many|TRBV24-1|TRBJ2-5|TRBD2
TGTGCCACCAGTGATTACACTAGCGGACGGGAGACCCAGTACTTC
CATSDYTSGRETQYF
>many|TRBV7-8|TRBJ1-1|-
TGTGCCAGCAGCTTAGATCGAGGGGTGGTGAACACTGAAGCTTTCTTT
CASSLDRGVVNTEAFF
>-|TRBV29-1|TRBJ2-7|-
TGCAGCGTTGCCAGGGGTCTCTACGAGCAGTACTTC
CSVARGLYEQYF
>many|TRBV4-2|TRBJ1-2|-
TGTGCCAGCGGTGGGAGAAGCCAACAGCACGGCTACACCTTC
CASGGRSQQHGYTF
>few|TRBV28|TRBJ2-7|-
TGTGCCAGCAGTTCGGTCAATTCCTACGAGCAGTACTTC
CASSSVNSYEQYF
>-|TRBV7-2|TRBJ2-7|TRBD2
TGTGCCAGCAGCTTATCCGGCGGGAGGACCTCCTACGAGCAGTACTTC
CASSLSGGRTSYEQYF
>many|TRBV28|TRBJ2-5|-
TGTGCCAGCAGTTTAGGTCTCGACCCTGGTGGGCCGGAACAAGAGACCCAGTACTTC
CASSLGLDPGGPEQETQYF
>many|TRBV3-1|TRBJ2-7|-
TGTGCCAGCAGCACGAGAGGACAGACCTACGAGCAGTACTTC
CASSTRGQTYEQYF
>-|TRBV28|TRBJ2-7|-
TGTGCCAGCAGAAACGACGAGGGCAGTCCTAATACCTACGAGCAGTACTTC
CASRNDEGSPNTYEQYF
>many|TRBV10-3|TRBJ2-5|TRBD1
TGTGCCATCGGGACAGAACAAGAGACCCAGTACTTC
CAIGTEQETQYF
>many|TRBV5-1|TRBJ2-3|-
TGCGCCAGCAGTCGGGGGGCAAGCACAGATACGCAGTATTTT
CASSRGASTDTQYF
>-|TRBV7-8|TRBJ2-3|TRBD2
TGTGCCAGCAGCTTAAGGGGTGCGGGGGGGAGCACAGATACGCAGTATTTT
CASSLRGAGGSTDTQYF